Each of the 29 T cell receptor beta chains below was sequenced from the same sample in a study of T cells in Graves' hyperthyroidism and ophthalmopathy. Authors of the study amplified TCR beta CDR3 regions from RNA transcripts. HTBI primers were the set used in a first-round RT-PCR of the TCR CDR3. TCRdb analysed the multiplex PCR reads with MiXCR anew, one entry per CDR3 protein. The sample contains hundreds of thousands of distinct CDR3 sequences, around 15% of which appear only once. Sequencing was performed on blood. The receptor source for this set is a woman between 18 and 29 years old with Graves' hyperthyroidism.

The genes are TRBV6-2 or TRBV6-3 and TRBJ2-1; a possible D gene is TRBD1 (5 bases). The germline gives CDR1 MNHEY, CDR2 SVGEGT. The CDR3 loop spans 12 amino acids. Trimming shortened V by 2 bases and J by 15 bases, and 14 bases separated the two germline ends. CDR3 region: CASSYAPTARFF. For the CDR3, the DNA is TGTGCCAGCAGTTACGCGCCGACAGCTAGGTTCTTC.

This clonotype turned up a few times. The chain is built from TRBV3-1 and TRBJ2-7; the D gene is possibly TRBD2 (5 bases). There are 14 residues in the CDR3. Trimming stripped 1 base from V and 2 bases from J, with 9 bases between. CDR1 and CDR2 from the germline V gene are LGHDT and YNNKEL (reference sequence). The CDR3 is CASSQVLATYEQYF. CDR3 nucleotide sequence: TGTGCCAGCAGCCAAGTGCTAGCAACCTACGAGCAGTACTTC.

The genes are TRBV7-9 and TRBJ2-7, with TRBD2 matching 14 bases. Germline CDR1 is SEHNR and CDR2 is FQNEAQ (reference sequence). The CDR3 runs 16 residues. The V gene end was trimmed by 3 bases and the J gene end by 5 bases; junction bases not matched to a gene: 6. Here the CDR3 reads CASSFPGTSGSNEQYF. In DNA, the CDR3 is TGTGCCAGCAGCTTCCCCGGGACTAGCGGGAGCAACGAGCAGTACTTC.

The CDR3 is CASSYGSGRARETQYF. In DNA form, the CDR3 reads TGTGCCAGCAGTTACGGTAGCGGGAGGGCCCGGGAGACCCAGTACTTC. V and J are TRBV6-5 and TRBJ2-5; 11 bases line up with TRBD2. V lost 2 bases, J lost 5 bases, and 7 bases stayed unmatched. The CDR3 loop spans 16 amino acids. Germline CDR1 MNHEY, CDR2 SVGAGI.

In this sample, this clonotype turned up a few times. The chain joins TRBV25-1 to TRBJ2-2; D perhaps matches TRBD2 (7 bases). The CDR3 is 14 residues long. Germline CDR1 reads MGHDK; CDR2 reads SYGVNS. With 4 bases removed from V and 5 bases from J, the gap between germline ends came to 11 bases. DNA of the CDR3: TGTGCCAGCAGTGCCAGGGGAGGGACCGGGGAGCTGTTTTTT. This translates into CASSARGGTGELFF.

J is TRBJ2-1 and V is TRBV19; 7 bases are shared with TRBD2. CDR3 length: 14 residues. V lost 11 bases to trimming and J lost 4 bases; unmatched junction nucleotides: 11. Germline CDR1 is LNHDA and CDR2 is SQIVND (reference sequence). The CDR3 spells CASRGPSGYNEQFF. The CDR3 DNA follows: TGTGCCTCCCGCGGTCCTAGCGGTTACAATGAGCAGTTCTTC.

This clonotype was seen at least ten times. This chain joins TRBV20-1 and TRBJ2-2; D unclear. The ends were cut back, 6 bases at V and 0 bases at J, with 20 bases in the middle. The length of the CDR3 is 17 residues. Germline-derived CDR1 and CDR2 are DFQATT and SNEGSKA (reference sequence). In DNA form, the CDR3 reads TGCAGTGCCAATGGGCCAGGCACGAAGACGAACACCGGGGAGCTGTTTTTT. As protein: CSANGPGTKTNTGELFF.

V and J are TRBV7-9 and TRBJ2-1; 7 nucleotides line up with TRBD2. The CDR3 extends over 16 amino acids. CDR1 is SEHNR and CDR2 is FQNEAQ in the germline V gene (reference sequence). V shed 1 base, J shed 4 bases, and the junction held 7 bases outside the gene matches. Written as DNA, the CDR3 is TGTGCCAGCAGCTTAGGGGCTAGCGGATTTTACAATGAGCAGTTCTTC. Translating it yields CASSLGASGFYNEQFF.

This clonotype has ten or more counts. The CDR3 DNA reads TGTGCCAGCAGTGCCAGACAGGAGCAAAGCACAGATACGCAGTATTTT. This encodes CASSARQEQSTDTQYF. V is TRBV2 and J is TRBJ2-3; D might be TRBD1 (6 bases). The V and J ends lost 4 bases and 0 bases respectively, with 14 bases between them. The germline V gene encodes CDR1 SNHLY and CDR2 FYNNEI. The CDR3 contains 16 residues. The variable domain in full, with the rest retrieved from reference TRBV2 and TRBJ2-3, is EPEVTQTPSHQVTQMGQEVILRCVPISNHLYFYWYRQILGQKVEFLVSFYNNEISEKSEIFDDQFSVERPDGSNFTLKIRSTKLEDSAMYFCASSARQEQSTDTQYFGPGTRLTVL.

This clonotype was observed a few times. The V and J genes are TRBV6-2 or TRBV6-3 and TRBJ2-1, with 7 bases identical to TRBD1. The CDR3 runs to 14 residues. Per the germline V gene, CDR1 is MNHEY and CDR2 is SVGEGT. V lost 6 bases, J lost 5 bases, and 7 bases stayed unmatched. The CDR3 nucleotides are TGTGCCAGCAGCGCATGGGACAGAAACAATGAGCAGTTCTTC. It specifies CASSAWDRNNEQFF.

This clonotype was found many times. V is TRBV7-2 and J is TRBJ2-1; possibly TRBD1 for D (5 bases). V was shortened by 6 bases and J by 7 bases, with 10 bases between the two germline ends. The CDR3 runs to 12 residues. Germline CDR1 reads SGHTA; CDR2 reads FQGNSA. The CDR3 sequence: CASRVQENEQFF. Written as DNA, the CDR3 is TGTGCCAGCAGGGTACAGGAAAATGAGCAGTTCTTC.

The V gene is TRBV11-2, the J gene TRBJ1-3; 8 bases line up with TRBD1. V lost 2 bases and J lost 1; bases outside the gene matches: 4. This CDR3 has 16 residues. Germline CDR1 reads SGHAT; CDR2 reads FQNNGV. The DNA of the CDR3 is TGTGCCAGCAGCTTATTTCGACAGGGGTCTGGAAACACCATATATTTT. This encodes CASSLFRQGSGNTIYF.

V usage is TRBV9 and J usage is TRBJ1-6; D remains ambiguous. The CDR3 loop spans 14 amino acids. V was pared by 3 bases and J by 3 bases, with 7 bases between. Looked up from germline, CDR1 is SGDLS and CDR2 is YYNGEE. The DNA for the CDR3 is TGTGCCAGCAGCGAATGGGGCTATAATTCACCCCTCCACTTT. Protein: CASSEWGYNSPLHF.

This clonotype occurred many times. J is TRBJ1-5 and V is TRBV20-1, with a tentative D call TRBD1 (5 bases). CDR3 length equals 16 residues. Germline CDR1 reads DFQATT; CDR2 reads SNEGSKA (reference sequence). V lost 5 bases and J 8 bases, leaving 25 bases between the germline ends. CDR3 loop: CSASNRYTASGEPQHF. The CDR3 DNA sequence: TGCAGTGCTTCCAACAGGTACACGGCTTCGGGGGAGCCCCAGCATTTT.

This clonotype was recorded at least ten times. The rearrangement links TRBV5-1 to TRBJ2-1, with 9 bases fitting TRBD1. V lost 4 bases, J lost 4 bases, and 21 bases stayed unmatched. Germline CDR1 is SGHRS and CDR2 is YFSETQ. The CDR3 runs 20 residues. The CDR3: CASSRAWDREQQKLYNEQFF. In DNA, the CDR3 is TGCGCCAGCAGCCGGGCTTGGGACAGGGAGCAGCAGAAGCTTTACAATGAGCAGTTCTTC.

This clonotype was recorded at least ten times. The gene calls are TRBV28 and TRBJ2-7; 11 bases line up with TRBD2. Germline-derived CDR1 and CDR2 are MDHEN and SYDVKM. CDR3 length equals 13 residues. CDR3 region: CALGLAAPNEQYF. CDR3 DNA sequence: TGTGCGCTGGGACTAGCGGCTCCTAACGAGCAGTACTTC.

J is TRBJ1-2 and V is TRBV20-1; no definite D call. The V end was cut by 1 base, the J end by 6 bases, with 9 bases between. The CDR3 contains 12 residues. Germline assignment: CDR1 DFQATT and CDR2 SNEGSKA (reference sequence). CDR3 in DNA: TGCAGTGCTAGAGTGACGGAAAATGGCTACACCTTC. As protein: CSARVTENGYTF.

The chain couples TRBV6-1 to TRBJ2-1; 8 bases map to TRBD2. The germline CDR1 and CDR2 sequences are MNHNS and SASEGT. The CDR3 sequence is 14 residues long. Unmatched junction bases numbered 8, after V lost 6 bases and J lost 7 bases. The CDR3 DNA sequence: TGTGCCAGCAGCCCTTCACTAGCGGTGAATGAGCAGTTCTTC. The encoded protein is CASSPSLAVNEQFF.

This clonotype was observed many times. The chain has TRBV30 and TRBJ2-1, with 13 positions matching TRBD2. Looked up from germline, CDR1 is GTSNPN and CDR2 is SVGIG (reference sequence). This CDR3 region has 17 residues. V dropped 3 bases and J dropped 4; count of bases not matched to a gene: 9. CDR3 sequence reads: CAWRFPTGLAGYNEQFF. The CDR3 DNA sequence: TGTGCCTGGAGGTTTCCCACGGGACTAGCGGGATACAATGAGCAGTTCTTC. Together with reference TRBV30 and TRBJ2-1, the CDR3 gives the full variable domain: SQTIHQWPATLVQPVGSPLSLECTVEGTSNPNLYWYRQAAGRGLQLLFYSVGIGQISSEVPQNLSASRPQDRQFILSSKKLLLSDSGFYLCAWRFPTGLAGYNEQFFGPGTRLTVL.

This chain links TRBV11-2 with TRBJ2-5; 14 bases fit TRBD2. The CDR3 length is 16 residues. J was trimmed by 9 bases and V by 5 bases; bases with no gene match: 11. Germline V CDR1 and CDR2: SGHAT, FQNNGV. The CDR3 coding sequence is TGTGCCAGCAGCCCGACTAGCGGGGGGGGGAAGAGACCCCAGTACTTC. Translation: CASSPTSGGGKRPQYF.

V gene TRBV7-2 combines with J gene TRBJ1-1; D gene ambiguous. The CDR3 has 12 amino acids. V lost 8 bases and J 1 base, leaving 8 bases between the germline ends. From germline, CDR1 is SGHTA and CDR2 FQGNSA. This CDR3 is CASGQRNTEAFF. In DNA, the CDR3 is TGTGCCAGCGGGCAGAGGAACACTGAAGCTTTCTTT. Filled out from reference TRBV7-2 and TRBJ1-1, the complete variable domain reads GAGVSQSPSNKVTEKGKDVELRCDPISGHTALYWYRQSLGQGLEFLIYFQGNSAPDKSGLPSDRFSAERTGGSVSTLTIQRTQQEDSAVYLCASGQRNTEAFFGQGTRLTVV.

This clonotype was detected only a few times. The CDR3 coding sequence is TGTGCCAGCTCAGACACCAGGGTGACTGATGGAAACACCATATATTTT. It specifies CASSDTRVTDGNTIYF. The rearrangement links TRBV18 to TRBJ1-3, with TRBD1 as a possible D gene (5 bases). The CDR3 extends over 16 amino acids. The germline gives CDR1 KGHSH, CDR2 LQKENI. The V and J ends lost 5 bases and 3 bases respectively, with 17 bases between them.

The chain has TRBV19 and TRBJ1-4; no reliable D call. The V end lost 9 bases, the J end lost 7 bases, and 18 bases lay between the germline ends. This CDR3 has 14 amino acids. Germline CDR1 is LNHDA and CDR2 is SQIVND (reference sequence). DNA of the CDR3: TGTGCCAGCCGACGTGGGTCTGAAATTGAAAAACTGTTTTTT. Encoded protein: CASRRGSEIEKLFF.

CDR3 in amino acids: CSAGRGFRVMNTEAFF. The CDR3 DNA follows: TGCAGCGCCGGACGGGGATTCAGGGTGATGAACACTGAAGCTTTCTTT. V and J are TRBV29-1 and TRBJ1-1, with D perhaps TRBD1 (5 bases). The CDR3 totals 16 residues. Germline CDR1 SQVTM, CDR2 ANQGSEA. The V gene lost 7 bases and the J gene lost 0 bases, with 21 bases spanning the gap.

This sequence joins TRBV29-1 and TRBJ2-3, with D perhaps TRBD1 or TRBD2 (6 bases each). Germline V gene lookup returns CDR1 SQVTM and CDR2 ANQGSEA. The V gene lost 4 bases and the J gene lost 6 bases, with 14 bases spanning the gap. The CDR3 contains 13 residues. The DNA of the CDR3 is TGCAGCGTTGGGGGGGCTGGTCGGGATACGCAGTATTTT. Protein: CSVGGAGRDTQYF.

This clonotype was picked up a small number of times. V is TRBV7-2 and J is TRBJ2-2; 7 nucleotides align to TRBD1. Germline assignment: CDR1 SGHTA and CDR2 FQGNSA. Unmatched junction bases numbered 9, after V lost 6 bases and J lost 5 bases. The CDR3 is 15 residues long. As DNA, the CDR3 is TGTGCCAGCAGTTCACAGGGGACGAGGACCGGGGAGCTGTTTTTT. This translates into CASSSQGTRTGELFF.

This clonotype was detected many times. This sequence joins TRBV12-3 or TRBV12-4 and TRBJ2-3; no clear D gene. V was clipped by 5 bases and J by 10 bases, with 10 bases between them. CDR3 length equals 11 residues. As DNA, the CDR3 is TGTGCCAGCAGTCTCTATGTTCCGCAGTATTTT. Translation gives CASSLYVPQYF.

In its sample, this clonotype was seen many times. This sequence joins TRBV6-2 or TRBV6-3 and TRBJ2-2; 13 bases are a match to TRBD2. The CDR3 sequence is 20 residues long. Trimming took 6 bases from V and 6 from J; bases not matched to a gene: 19. Germline CDR1 reads MNHEY; CDR2 reads SVGEGT. This CDR3 reads CASRKRISGLAGVRAGELFF. The CDR3 coding sequence is TGTGCCAGCAGGAAGAGGATTAGCGGACTAGCGGGAGTGAGGGCCGGGGAGCTGTTTTTT.

Many counts were recorded for this clonotype. The V call is TRBV7-2, the J call TRBJ2-5; D call uncertain. Germline V gene lookup returns CDR1 SGHTA and CDR2 FQGNSA. The CDR3 has 14 amino acids. Trimming cost V 1 base and J 7 bases, with 13 bases left between them. CDR3 protein: CASSLESHVLTQYF. The CDR3 DNA follows: TGTGCCAGCAGCTTAGAATCACACGTTCTGACCCAGTACTTC.